The clone carrying this TCR beta chain was recorded many times. Trimming left V 3 bases short and J 2 bases short, with 7 bases between. Germline assignment: CDR1 ENHRY and CDR2 SYGVKD. The CDR3 runs to 13 residues. One entry per CDR3 protein, called by TCRdb with MiXCR from the RT-PCR reads. Among 550,000 to 750,000 distinct CDR3 sequences listed, 14% were seen once. This sequence was found in a female donor in good health, serving as a healthy control. Sequences were obtained from memory CD4+ T cells from blood. The chain uses TRBV10-3 and TRBJ1-1; D gene ambiguous. The CDR3, as DNA: TGTGCCATCAGTGACCTTAGAAACACTGAAGCTTTCTTT. This gives the protein CAISDLRNTEAFF.